The clone carrying this T cell receptor (beta chain) came up a few times. Its antigen remains unknown. TCRdb ran MiXCR on the 5' RACE reads and lists one entry per CDR3 protein. The sample has almost 350,000 distinct CDR3 sequences, approximately 22% seen once. The ends lost 6 bases at V and 9 bases at J; junction bases unmatched: 14. This CDR3 is built from 14 residues. CDR1 DFQATT and CDR2 SNEGSKA come from the germline V gene (reference sequence). This entry comes from a study of T-cell memory formation after mild COVID-19. Study-wide results and caveats: Researchers report contracting CD4+ clones mostly in CM and EM, with CD8+ clones in EMRA. Nothing showed for sure that second-wave clones peaking on day 37 were SARS-CoV-2 specific.

The sequenced sample was PBMCs or a T cell subset sorted from them (not recorded which). The receptor's source is a man between 18 and 35 years old who had mild COVID-19 (a few samples of this study predate the infection). Cell type and time point are not known. The J gene is TRBJ2-1, the V gene TRBV20-1; TRBD2 aligns across 7 bases. The DNA of the CDR3 is TGCAGTGCCAAACGCGGAGCTAGCGGTCCTGAGCAGTTCTTC. This translates into CSAKRGASGPEQFF.